This entry lists 15 T cell receptor beta chains sequenced from one sample in a study of CD8+ T cells in alopecia areata. Treatment reported: oral pan-JAK inhibitor, 5-10 mg twice daily. Sequencing relied on a cDNA template that was reverse transcribed from extracted RNA. The assay was immunoSEQ multiplex PCR, and TCRdb's table has in-frame clones only and misses some. The sample includes around 300,000 clones, 60% of them seen just once. The source material was CD4+ T cells sorted from blood, sampled between weeks 51 and 54, from a patient treated with tofacitinib. Receptors originate from a human donor with alopecia areata.

This clone was counted a few times. The V gene is TRBV18, the J gene TRBJ1-4, with TRBD1 matching over 9 bases. Germline V gene sequence: CDR1 KGHSH, CDR2 LQKENI. The V gene end was trimmed by 1 base and the J gene end by 5 bases; junction bases not matched to a gene: 5. CDR3 length: 16 residues. The CDR3 is CASSPLPGTGNEKLFF. CDR3 DNA sequence: TGTGCCAGCTCACCACTTCCCGGGACAGGGAATGAAAAACTGTTTTTT.

This clone was picked up a small number of times. The chain is built from TRBV6-5 and TRBJ1-1, with D perhaps TRBD1 (5 bases). The CDR3 length is 12 residues. Germline V gene sequence: CDR1 MNHEY, CDR2 SVGAGI. The V end was cut by 6 bases, the J end by 13 bases, with 18 bases between. The CDR3 here is CASRNEGNFCFF. In DNA, the CDR3 is TGTGCCAGCAGAAACGAGGGGAACTTCTGTTTCTTT.

This clone has more than one count but fewer than ten. V usage is TRBV29-1 and J usage is TRBJ2-7, with D maybe TRBD1 (6 bases). Germline loops: CDR1 SQVTM, CDR2 ANQGSEA. Trimming left V 6 bases short and J 5 bases short, with 11 bases between. There are 11 residues in the CDR3. CDR3 protein: CSVRDNHEQYF. The CDR3 DNA is TGCAGCGTCCGGGACAACCACGAGCAGTACTTC.

The V gene is TRBV2, the J gene TRBJ1-6; maybe TRBD1 (5 bases). In germline, CDR1 is SNHLY, CDR2 FYNNEI. The CDR3 sequence is 13 residues long. The V and J ends lost 9 bases and 4 bases respectively, with 10 bases between them. CDR3 residues: CASMTDYNSPLHF. In DNA, the CDR3 is TGTGCCAGTATGACAGATTATAATTCACCCCTCCACTTT.

V gene TRBV7-9 combines with J gene TRBJ2-5; TRBD1 aligns across 7 bases. CDR3 size: 13 residues. The trim removed 5 bases at V and 2 bases at J, leaving 2 bases unmatched. CDR1 is SEHNR, CDR2 FQNEAQ, per germline (reference sequence). The CDR3 sequence is CASSKQGQETQYF. In DNA, the CDR3 is TGTGCCAGCAGCAAACAGGGGCAAGAGACCCAGTACTTC. The full variable domain, rest sourced from reference TRBV7-9 and TRBJ2-5, is DTGVSQNPRHKITKRGQNVTFRCDPISEHNRLYWYRQTLGQGPEFLTYFQNEAQLEKSRLLSDRFSAERPKGSFSTLEIQRTEQGDSAMYLCASSKQGQETQYFGPGTRLLVL.

The chain employs TRBV18 and TRBJ1-2; 7 positions match TRBD1. J was trimmed by 6 bases and V by 6 bases; bases with no gene match: 7. The CDR3 loop spans 13 amino acids. CDR1 is KGHSH and CDR2 is LQKENI in the germline V gene. The CDR3 DNA sequence: TGTGCCAGCTCCCCGCAGGGGGGGAATGGCTACACCTTC. This codes for CASSPQGGNGYTF.

This clone was picked up one time. The chain is built from TRBV5-1 and TRBJ2-2; no firm D call. The CDR3 sequence is 13 residues long. Germline CDR1 reads SGHRS; CDR2 reads YFSETQ. V was cut by 4 bases and J by 0 bases, with 4 bases left in between. Written as DNA, the CDR3 is TGCGCCAGCAGCCCACCGAACACCGGGGAGCTGTTTTTT. Amino acids: CASSPPNTGELFF. Based on the CDR3 plus reference TRBV5-1 and TRBJ2-2, the full variable domain is KAGVTQTPRYLIKTRGQQVTLSCSPISGHRSVSWYQQTPGQGLQFLFEYFSETQRNKGNFPGRFSGRQFSNSRSEMNVSTLELGDSALYLCASSPPNTGELFFGEGSRLTVL.

CDR3 sequence (DNA): TGTGCCTGGGGCCCGGGACGAAGGGATCAGCCCCAGCATTTT. It translates to CAWGPGRRDQPQHF. V is TRBV30 and J is TRBJ1-5; D possibly corresponds to TRBD1 (5 bases). The CDR3 is made up of 14 amino acids. Germline V gene lookup returns CDR1 GTSNPN and CDR2 SVGIG (reference sequence). V was clipped by 5 bases and J by 5 bases, with 16 bases between them.

This clone was observed a handful of times. The chain links TRBV9 to TRBJ2-3, with D perhaps TRBD2 (5 bases). Trimming removed 5 bases at V and 3 bases at J, with 10 bases between. The CDR3 consists of 13 residues. Looked up from germline, CDR1 is SGDLS and CDR2 is YYNGEE. CDR3 region: CASRRVGTDTQYF. The CDR3 nucleotides are TGTGCCAGCAGGAGGGTAGGGACAGATACGCAGTATTTT.

The chain joins TRBV6-5 to TRBJ1-2; 8 positions match TRBD1. Germline V CDR1 and CDR2: MNHEY, SVGAGI. This CDR3 contains 14 residues. Losses at the gene ends were 8 bases for V and 8 bases for J; bases not matched to a gene: 13. The CDR3 coding sequence is TGTGCCAGCGGGTTGGCGATTGGACAGGGAGGCTACACCTTC. Translating it yields CASGLAIGQGGYTF.

V is TRBV30 and J is TRBJ2-5; 8 bases map to TRBD2. CDR1 and CDR2 (germline): GTSNPN, SVGIG (reference sequence). Trimming removed 2 bases from V and 3 bases from J; junction bases left unmatched: 5. CDR3 length: 14 residues. In DNA form, the CDR3 reads TGTGCCTGGAGTCCCCATAGCGGGGAAGAGACCCAGTACTTC. As protein: CAWSPHSGEETQYF.

The chain is built from TRBV30 and TRBJ2-7; no clear D gene. CDR3 length: 14 residues. V shed 0 bases and J shed 6 bases, with 15 bases lying between them. Germline assignment: CDR1 GTSNPN and CDR2 SVGIG (reference sequence). The CDR3 bases are TGTGCCTGGAGTGTTGTGGGGATTTCTTCCGAGCAGTACTTC. This gives the protein CAWSVVGISSEQYF.

The chain is built from TRBV11-1 and TRBJ2-2; D possibly uses TRBD1 or TRBD2 (5 bases each). Germline V gives CDR1 SGHAT, CDR2 FQDESV (reference sequence). Trimming left V 2 bases short and J 1 base short, with 11 bases between. This CDR3 is built from 16 residues. The CDR3 region has the DNA TGTGCCAGCAGCTTACTGGGGACGAAGAACACCGGGGAGCTGTTTTTT. Translation: CASSLLGTKNTGELFF.

The J gene is TRBJ2-2, the V gene TRBV6-5; TRBD1 matches 7 bases. This CDR3 spans 16 amino acids. Per germline, CDR1 MNHEY and CDR2 SVGAGI. Trimming cost V 0 bases and J 1 base; bases outside gene matches: 2. The CDR3 region is CASSYSRTGNTGELFF. CDR3 nucleotides: TGTGCCAGCAGTTACTCCCGGACAGGGAACACCGGGGAGCTGTTTTTT.

Regarding this clone: A junction end diverges from the germline sequence, so it may reflect a read error. The chain joins TRBV25-1 to TRBJ2-1; 7 bases align to TRBD1. The CDR3 is made up of 13 amino acids. CDR1 and CDR2 (germline): MGHDK, SYGVNS. As DNA, the CDR3 is TGTGCCAGCAGAGAACCAACCGACAGGGAGCTGTTCTTC. The encoded protein is CASREPTDRELFF.